The next 15 T cell receptor beta chains were all read from a single sample in a study of T cell clonotyping in hematopoietic cell transplantation. Profiled with immunoSEQ multiplex PCR; TCRdb holds only in-frame clones, not every one. The sample carries about 20,000 clones, about nine tenths recorded once. As for time point: recipient sample about 28 days before transplant, after cytoreduction. Source: peripheral blood mononuclear cells, taken before stem cell transplant. The source of these receptors is a man between 18 and 35 years old with biphenotypic leukemia. Some clones in this sample may be carry-over from other donors' samples.

A single count supports this clone. V is TRBV30 and J is TRBJ2-1; tentatively, D is TRBD2 (5 bases). Trimming shortened V by 1 base and J by 7 bases, and 11 bases separated the two germline ends. The germline V gene has CDR1 GTSNPN and CDR2 SVGIG (reference sequence). The CDR3 contains 13 residues. Here the CDR3 DNA reads TGTGCCTGGAGTGGCACTAGTCCGAATGAGCAGTTCTTC. Protein: CAWSGTSPNEQFF.

The V and J genes are TRBV30 and TRBJ1-5; no firm D call. Trimming left V 2 bases short and J 2 bases short, with 13 bases between. The length of the CDR3 is 15 residues. CDR1 is GTSNPN, CDR2 SVGIG, per germline (reference sequence). CDR3 sequence: CAWSKGTNRNQPQHF. CDR3 nucleotides: TGTGCCTGGAGTAAGGGAACGAACCGCAATCAGCCCCAGCATTTT.

The count of this clone is one. The chain recombines TRBV19 with TRBJ1-2, with no clear D. The germline V gene has CDR1 LNHDA and CDR2 SQIVND (reference sequence). This CDR3 is built from 14 residues. V was trimmed by 3 bases and J by 3 bases, leaving 11 bases between them. CDR3: CASSIKSRHYGYTF. CDR3 nucleotides: TGTGCCAGTAGTATTAAGTCCAGGCACTATGGCTACACCTTC.

This clone showed up just once. The chain combines TRBV27 with TRBJ1-2; TRBD1 matches 7 bases. The CDR3 has 15 residues. Trimming cost V 6 bases and J 1 base; bases outside gene matches: 8. In germline, CDR1 is MNHEY, CDR2 SMNVEV (reference sequence). The CDR3 loop reads CASSLGTDINYGYTF. DNA of the CDR3: TGTGCCAGCAGCCTAGGGACAGATATTAACTATGGCTACACCTTC.

The chain employs TRBV4-1 and TRBJ1-1; 8 positions agree with TRBD1. Germline V gene lookup returns CDR1 MGHRA and CDR2 YSYEKL. The CDR3 is 15 residues long. Germline trimming cut 0 bases from V and 2 bases from J; bases unmatched to any gene: 2. CDR3 loop: CASSQETGGNTEAFF. The DNA of the CDR3 is TGCGCCAGCAGCCAAGAAACAGGGGGTAACACTGAAGCTTTCTTT.

This clone was detected once. The rearrangement links TRBV27 to TRBJ1-4; D is ambiguous. The CDR3 has 16 residues. V lost 5 bases and J 7 bases, leaving 20 bases between the germline ends. Germline V gene lookup returns CDR1 MNHEY and CDR2 SMNVEV (reference sequence). CDR3 loop: CASSLHFTGTGEKLFF. Written as DNA, the CDR3 is TGTGCCAGCAGTCTCCATTTTACGGGAACGGGTGAAAAACTGTTTTTT.

In DNA form, the CDR3 reads TGCAGCGCCTTCACCGGGACGAGGGGAGGAGAGCAGTACTTC. Translation gives CSAFTGTRGGEQYF. The V and J genes are TRBV29-1 and TRBJ2-7; D is perhaps TRBD2 (6 bases). Trimming pared 7 bases from V and 7 bases from J, leaving 23 bases between. Per germline, CDR1 SQVTM and CDR2 ANQGSEA. The CDR3 contains 14 residues.

Comments on this clone: One end of the junction does not line up with germline, which may come from a read error. The chain recombines TRBV5-1 with TRBJ1-3, with TRBD1 matching over 10 bases. CDR3 length: 13 residues. Germline CDR1 reads SGHRS; CDR2 reads YFSETQ. The CDR3 here is CASSSAGQGRIWF. In DNA, the CDR3 is TGCGCCAGCAGCTCCGCGGGACAGGGGAGAATATGGTTT.

The chain carries TRBV7-9 and TRBJ1-1; 9 positions match TRBD1. J gave up 0 bases and V 3 bases, and 5 bases lay outside the gene matches. Germline CDR1 and CDR2: SEHNR and FQNEAQ (reference sequence). This CDR3 region has 16 residues. In DNA form, the CDR3 reads TGTGCCAGCAGCTTCGAACAGGGGGCCCTGAACACTGAAGCTTTCTTT. Residues: CASSFEQGALNTEAFF.

The gene calls are TRBV10-3 and TRBJ1-3; the D is unclear. V dropped 10 bases and J dropped 0 bases, with 13 bases sitting between them. The CDR3 consists of 14 residues. Per germline, CDR1 ENHRY and CDR2 SYGVKD. As DNA, the CDR3 is TGTGCCAGCAGCCATGTCAACTCTGGAAACACCATATATTTT. Translated, it gives CASSHVNSGNTIYF.

This clone appeared once. The chain is built from TRBV30 and TRBJ1-5; the match to TRBD1 covers 8 bases. Losses at the gene ends were 3 bases for V and 7 bases for J; bases not matched to a gene: 2. The CDR3 runs 12 residues. Germline loops: CDR1 GTSNPN, CDR2 SVGIG (reference sequence). The CDR3 here is CAWSTGGQPQHF. The CDR3 DNA reads as TGTGCCTGGAGCACAGGGGGACAGCCCCAGCATTTT.

V and J are TRBV7-2 and TRBJ1-4; D gene ambiguous. V was clipped by 5 bases and J by 4 bases, with 14 bases between them. The CDR3 is made up of 15 amino acids. Germline assignment: CDR1 SGHTA and CDR2 FQGNSA. CDR3 sequence: CASSLLPASNEKLFF. Here the CDR3 DNA reads TGTGCCAGCAGCCTTCTCCCAGCTAGTAATGAAAAACTGTTTTTT. Variable domain in full (rest from reference TRBV7-2 and TRBJ1-4): GAGVSQSPSNKVTEKGKDVELRCDPISGHTALYWYRQSLGQGLEFLIYFQGNSAPDKSGLPSDRFSAERTGGSVSTLTIQRTQQEDSAVYLCASSLLPASNEKLFFGSGTQLSVL.

The chain carries TRBV5-1 and TRBJ2-7; 8 bases match TRBD1. Germline CDR1 SGHRS, CDR2 YFSETQ. J lost 3 bases, V lost 0 bases, and 14 bases had no gene match. This CDR3 contains 18 residues. The CDR3 nucleotides read TGCGCCAGCAGCTTGGGACAGGGGAGGTTCTCTAGATTCTACGAGCAGTACTTC. Encoded protein: CASSLGQGRFSRFYEQYF.

V and J are TRBV5-6 and TRBJ2-2; 8 bases map to TRBD1. The CDR3 is 17 residues long. In germline, CDR1 is SGHDT, CDR2 YYEEEE. V lost 4 bases to trimming and J lost 2 bases; unmatched junction nucleotides: 10. The CDR3 coding sequence is TGTGCCAGCAGCCCCGGGACAGGTATTTACAACACCGGGGAGCTGTTTTTT. Its protein is CASSPGTGIYNTGELFF.

The rearrangement uses TRBV6-5 and TRBJ1-3; D is uncertain. The V and J ends lost 3 bases and 3 bases respectively, with 12 bases between them. Germline-derived CDR1 and CDR2 are MNHEY and SVGAGI. The length of the CDR3 is 15 residues. CDR3 nucleotides: TGTGCCAGCAGTTATTCCGGAGAGGTTGGAAACACCATATATTTT. Its translation is CASSYSGEVGNTIYF.